This TCR beta chain appears in the sequencing data of a study of cytomegalovirus exposure and HLA in healthy donors. The PCR made use of 60 Vbeta and 13 Jbeta primers. Clones were read by immunoSEQ multiplex PCR, and TCRdb kept only the in-frame ones, dropping some. The sample has 170,000 or so clones; more than 80% are singletons. The CDR3 is made up of 14 amino acids. V was clipped by 2 bases and J by 11 bases; unmatched bases: 11. CDR1 is SGHRS, CDR2 YFSETQ, per germline. This receptor was identified in a boy aged 10-17 years in good health and CMV-seronegative. The chain employs TRBV5-1 and TRBJ1-1, with 8 bases lining up with TRBD1. The sequenced sample was PBMCs. The CDR3 loop reads CASSFGQGEPRAFF. Written as DNA, the CDR3 is TGCGCCAGCAGCTTTGGACAGGGTGAACCGAGGGCTTTCTTT. The full variable domain, rest sourced from reference TRBV5-1 and TRBJ1-1, is KAGVTQTPRYLIKTRGQQVTLSCSPISGHRSVSWYQQTPGQGLQFLFEYFSETQRNKGNFPGRFSGRQFSNSRSEMNVSTLELGDSALYLCASSFGQGEPRAFFGQGTRLTVV.